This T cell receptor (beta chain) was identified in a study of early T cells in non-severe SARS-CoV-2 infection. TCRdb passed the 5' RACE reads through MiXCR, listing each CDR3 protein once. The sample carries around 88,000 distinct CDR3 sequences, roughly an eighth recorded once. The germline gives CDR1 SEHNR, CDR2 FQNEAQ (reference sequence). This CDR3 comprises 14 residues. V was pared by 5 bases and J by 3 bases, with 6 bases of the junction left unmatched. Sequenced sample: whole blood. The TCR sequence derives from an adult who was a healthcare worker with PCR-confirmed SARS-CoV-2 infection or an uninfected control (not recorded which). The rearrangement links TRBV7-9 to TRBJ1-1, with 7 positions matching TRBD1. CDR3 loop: CASSAQGFHTEAFF. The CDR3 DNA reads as TGTGCCAGCAGCGCACAGGGGTTTCACACTGAAGCTTTCTTT.